This T cell receptor (beta chain) came from a study of blood T cell repertoires in COVID-19. Clones were read by immunoSEQ multiplex PCR, and TCRdb kept only the in-frame ones, dropping some. The table lists 53,000 or so clones, roughly 78% of them singletons, with more than 3% in the top ten. V lost 0 bases and J lost 6, with 9 bases in between. The CDR3 length is 13 residues. The germline gives CDR1 SGHDT, CDR2 YYEEEE. The sample was peripheral blood. The J gene is TRBJ1-1, the V gene TRBV5-6, with D unresolved. The sequence was obtained from a man in his sixties with acute or convalescent COVID-19. Here the CDR3 DNA reads TGTGCCAGCAGCTTGGGAGGGTCTCCTGAAGCTTTCTTT. Translated, it gives CASSLGGSPEAFF.